Shown below are 17 T cell receptor beta chains from a single sample sequenced in a study of blood T cell repertoires in COVID-19. Sequenced by immunoSEQ multiplex PCR; TCRdb stores in-frame clones only, minus some. The table records 130,000 or so clones, about 90% of them present only once. Specimen: peripheral blood. These receptors originate from a woman aged 60-75 years with acute or convalescent COVID-19.

This clone was counted a single time. The rearrangement links TRBV5-1 to TRBJ1-2; D possibly corresponds to TRBD1 (6 bases). Trimming pared 0 bases from V and 4 bases from J, leaving 16 bases between. This CDR3 comprises 16 residues. Germline loops: CDR1 SGHRS, CDR2 YFSETQ. The DNA of the CDR3 is TGCGCCAGCAGCTTGGTACTCGCAGGGGCAACCTATGGCTACACCTTC. It encodes CASSLVLAGATYGYTF.

This clone was observed once. CDR3 sequence: CASSQGAGVYNEQFF. The CDR3 bases are TGCGCCAGCAGCCAAGGGGCCGGGGTCTACAATGAGCAGTTCTTC. This chain connects TRBV4-3 to TRBJ2-1, with D perhaps TRBD2 (5 bases). The CDR3 has 15 amino acids. CDR1 is LGHNA and CDR2 is YSLEER in the germline V gene. V shed 1 base and J shed 3 bases, with 10 bases lying between them.

The chain joins TRBV5-1 to TRBJ2-1; D possibly corresponds to TRBD2 (7 bases). The V and J ends lost 0 bases and 5 bases respectively, with 15 bases between them. The V gene's germline CDR1 is SGHRS and CDR2 YFSETQ. This CDR3 has 16 residues. This CDR3 reads CASSLVLAGANNEQFF. In nucleotides, the CDR3 is TGCGCCAGCAGCTTGGTTCTGGCGGGGGCTAACAATGAGCAGTTCTTC.

The count of this clone is one. The chain links TRBV20-1 to TRBJ1-5; no clear D gene. The length of the CDR3 is 14 residues. Deletions cut 3 bases from V and 4 bases from J, with 13 bases between. Looked up from germline, CDR1 is DFQATT and CDR2 is SNEGSKA (reference sequence). This chain's CDR3 is CSASFPAGNQPQHF. The CDR3 region has the DNA TGCAGTGCTAGTTTTCCCGCGGGGAATCAGCCCCAGCATTTT.

V and J are TRBV14 and TRBJ2-3; D uncertain. Germline V gives CDR1 SGHDN, CDR2 FVKESK. With 1 base removed from V and 5 bases from J, the gap between germline ends came to 10 bases. CDR3 size: 14 residues. The CDR3 reads CASSQARYQDTQYF. CDR3 coding DNA: TGTGCCAGCAGCCAAGCGCGATATCAAGATACGCAGTATTTT.

The J gene is TRBJ1-5, the V gene TRBV12-3 or TRBV12-4; D call uncertain. Trimming took 1 base from V and 5 from J, leaving 6 bases between them. The CDR3 consists of 13 residues. The CDR3 sequence is CASSLDSYQPQHF. In nucleotides, the CDR3 is TGTGCCAGCAGTTTAGACAGTTATCAGCCCCAGCATTTT.

The table lists this clone with a count of one. The gene calls are TRBV7-2 and TRBJ2-5, with D possibly matching TRBD1 (6 bases). The V end was cut by 4 bases, the J end by 2 bases, with 8 bases between. Germline V lookup: CDR1 SGHTA, CDR2 FQGNSA. The CDR3 covers 13 residues. This CDR3 reads CASSWTVQETQYF. In nucleotides, the CDR3 is TGTGCCAGCAGCTGGACAGTACAAGAGACCCAGTACTTC. Drawing the rest from reference TRBV7-2 and TRBJ2-5, the complete variable domain is GAGVSQSPSNKVTEKGKDVELRCDPISGHTALYWYRQSLGQGLEFLIYFQGNSAPDKSGLPSDRFSAERTGGSVSTLTIQRTQQEDSAVYLCASSWTVQETQYFGPGTRLLVL.

This chain uses TRBV15 with TRBJ1-1, with D unresolved. The CDR3 is made up of 13 amino acids. Per the germline V gene, CDR1 is LNHNV and CDR2 is YYDKDF (reference sequence). Trimming removed 5 bases from V and 8 bases from J, with 15 bases in between. CDR3 protein: CATSPRREQEAFF. CDR3 coding DNA: TGTGCCACCAGCCCCCGCCGGGAACAGGAAGCTTTCTTT.

The rearrangement links TRBV27 to TRBJ1-2; 9 nucleotides agree with TRBD1. Germline CDR1 reads MNHEY; CDR2 reads SMNVEV (reference sequence). J was trimmed by 8 bases and V by 5 bases; bases with no gene match: 12. The CDR3 totals 15 residues. CDR3 sequence: CASSTPGQGGNGYTF. The CDR3 bases are TGTGCCAGCAGTACTCCGGGACAGGGAGGAAACGGCTACACCTTC.

This chain joins TRBV7-2 and TRBJ1-5; D perhaps matches TRBD1 (5 bases). The CDR3 totals 13 residues. Between the trimmed V and J ends, which lost 4 bases and 6 bases, there was a span of 10 bases. Germline V gene data show CDR1 as SGHTA and CDR2 as FQGNSA. CDR3 residues: CASSSQGAQPQHF. The CDR3 region has the DNA TGTGCCAGCAGCTCGCAGGGCGCTCAGCCCCAGCATTTT.

This rearrangement joins TRBV6-5 to TRBJ1-4, with TRBD1 as a possible D gene (5 bases). CDR3 length: 14 amino acids. Deletions cut 7 bases from V and 5 bases from J, with 14 bases between. Looked up from germline, CDR1 is MNHEY and CDR2 is SVGAGI. This chain's CDR3 is CASKPTGLNEKLFF. DNA for the CDR3: TGTGCCAGCAAACCTACAGGTCTAAATGAAAAACTGTTTTTT.

This clone was observed a handful of times. The CDR3 sequence: CASSMTGQGANTGELFF. CDR3 nucleotide sequence: TGTGCCAGTAGTATGACGGGTCAGGGCGCGAACACCGGGGAGCTGTTTTTT. The chain combines TRBV19 with TRBJ2-2; D might be TRBD1 (5 bases). Germline-derived CDR1 and CDR2 are LNHDA and SQIVND (reference sequence). The CDR3 runs to 17 residues. V was cut by 3 bases and J by 0 bases, with 14 bases left in between.

The chain has TRBV28 and TRBJ1-4; possibly TRBD1 for D (6 bases). Germline CDR1 is MDHEN and CDR2 is SYDVKM. This CDR3 has 14 residues. Trimming shortened V by 3 bases and J by 5 bases, and 10 bases separated the two germline ends. The CDR3 nucleotides read TGTGCCAGCAGTTTCCTTCAGGGGAATGAAAAACTGTTTTTT. It is translated as CASSFLQGNEKLFF.

This clone is a singleton in its sample. The V gene is TRBV5-1, the J gene TRBJ2-2; 7 bases line up with TRBD1. Germline V gives CDR1 SGHRS, CDR2 YFSETQ. V lost 1 base and J lost 2; bases outside the gene matches: 11. The CDR3 length is 18 residues. CDR3 sequence: CASSLSPLRQGNTGELFF. The CDR3 coding sequence is TGCGCCAGCAGCTTGAGCCCCCTCAGACAGGGTAACACCGGGGAGCTGTTTTTT.

The V and J genes are TRBV5-6 and TRBJ1-2, with no clear D. V was cut by 0 bases and J by 4 bases, with 7 bases left in between. Germline-derived CDR1 and CDR2 are SGHDT and YYEEEE. The CDR3 totals 13 residues. The CDR3 loop is CASSLDSFYGYTF. The CDR3 DNA sequence: TGTGCCAGCAGCTTGGACAGCTTCTATGGCTACACCTTC.

This clone was counted once. The J gene is TRBJ1-4, the V gene TRBV5-1; 9 positions match TRBD1. V shed 3 bases and J 2 bases; nucleotides not matched to a gene: 2. Germline-derived CDR1 and CDR2 are SGHRS and YFSETQ. The CDR3 consists of 15 residues. The CDR3 loop is CASSWDRETNEKLFF. In DNA form, the CDR3 reads TGCGCCAGCAGCTGGGACAGGGAGACTAATGAAAAACTGTTTTTT.

In its sample, this clone was seen a few times. The V gene is TRBV19, the J gene TRBJ1-5; D might be TRBD1 (5 bases). The germline V gene has CDR1 LNHDA and CDR2 SQIVND (reference sequence). Trimming removed 3 bases from V and 9 bases from J, with 18 bases in between. The CDR3 is 15 residues long. The CDR3 protein is CASSMVADKRWPQHF. The CDR3 DNA follows: TGTGCCAGTAGTATGGTGGCGGACAAGAGGTGGCCCCAGCATTTT.